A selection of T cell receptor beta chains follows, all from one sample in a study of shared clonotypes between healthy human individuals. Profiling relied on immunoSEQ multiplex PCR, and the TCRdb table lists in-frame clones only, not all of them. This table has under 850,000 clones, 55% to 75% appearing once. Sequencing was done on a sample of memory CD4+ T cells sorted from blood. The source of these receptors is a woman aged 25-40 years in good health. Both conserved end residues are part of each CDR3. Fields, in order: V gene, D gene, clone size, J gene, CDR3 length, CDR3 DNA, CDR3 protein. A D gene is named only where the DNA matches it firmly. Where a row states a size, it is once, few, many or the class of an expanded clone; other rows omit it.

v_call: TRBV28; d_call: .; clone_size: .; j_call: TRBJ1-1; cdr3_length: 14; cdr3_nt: TGTGCCAGCAGGTCGGGGGCTAAAAACACTGAAGCTTTCTTT; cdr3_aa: CASRSGAKNTEAFF
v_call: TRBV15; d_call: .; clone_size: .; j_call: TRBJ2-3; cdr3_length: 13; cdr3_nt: TGTGCCACCAGCAGAGAGAGATTAAATACGCAGTATTTT; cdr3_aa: CATSRERLNTQYF
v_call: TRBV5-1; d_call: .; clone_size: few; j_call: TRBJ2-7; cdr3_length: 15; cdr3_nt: TGCGCCAGCAGCTTGGGGGCCCGGGAGTCCGGGGAGCAGTACTTC; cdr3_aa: CASSLGARESGEQYF
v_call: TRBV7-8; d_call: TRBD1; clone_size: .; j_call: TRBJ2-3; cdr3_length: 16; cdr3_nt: TGTGCCAGCAGCCCCACCGGGACAGGGGGGCCAGATACGCAGTATTTT; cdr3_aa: CASSPTGTGGPDTQYF
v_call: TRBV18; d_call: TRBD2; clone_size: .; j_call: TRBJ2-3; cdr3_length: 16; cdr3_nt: TGTGCCAGCTCACCAAAGAGGAGCGGGAAACCAGATACGCAGTATTTT; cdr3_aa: CASSPKRSGKPDTQYF
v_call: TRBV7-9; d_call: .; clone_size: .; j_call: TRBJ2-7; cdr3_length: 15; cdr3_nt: TGTGCCAGCAGCTTATCTTCAGGGGTCACCTACGAGCAGTACTTC; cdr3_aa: CASSLSSGVTYEQYF
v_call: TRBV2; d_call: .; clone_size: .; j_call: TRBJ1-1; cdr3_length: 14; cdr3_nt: TGTGCCAGCAGTAGAAAGCGGGTTAACACTGAAGCTTTCTTT; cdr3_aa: CASSRKRVNTEAFF
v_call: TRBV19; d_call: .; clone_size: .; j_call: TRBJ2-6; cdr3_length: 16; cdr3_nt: TGTGCCACTATACAGGGTACCCCCTCTGGGGCCAACGTCCTGACTTTC; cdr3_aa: CATIQGTPSGANVLTF
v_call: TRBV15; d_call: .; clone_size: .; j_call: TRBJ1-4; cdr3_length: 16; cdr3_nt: TGTGCCACCAGCAGAGATGGGGCAGCTTCAAATGAAAAACTGTTTTTT; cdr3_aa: CATSRDGAASNEKLFF
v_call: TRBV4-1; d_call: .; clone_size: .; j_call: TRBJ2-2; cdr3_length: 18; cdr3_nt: TGCGCCAGCAGCCAACTGATCCGACTAGAGAGGAACACCGGGGAGCTGTTTTTT; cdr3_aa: CASSQLIRLERNTGELFF
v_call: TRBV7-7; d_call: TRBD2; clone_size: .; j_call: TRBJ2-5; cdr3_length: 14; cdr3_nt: TGTGCCAGCAGCGCCCGGACTAGCGGGGAGACCCAGTACTTC; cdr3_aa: CASSARTSGETQYF
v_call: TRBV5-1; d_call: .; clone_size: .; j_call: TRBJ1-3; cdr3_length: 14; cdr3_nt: TGCGCCAGCGGAACCGGGACCTCAGGAAACACCATATATTTT; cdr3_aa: CASGTGTSGNTIYF
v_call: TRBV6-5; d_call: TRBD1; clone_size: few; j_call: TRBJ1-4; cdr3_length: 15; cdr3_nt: TGTGCCAGCACAGGGGGCCGATCACCAAATGAAAAACTGTTTTTT; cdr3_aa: CASTGGRSPNEKLFF
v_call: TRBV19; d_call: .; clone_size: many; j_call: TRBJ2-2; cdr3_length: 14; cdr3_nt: TGTGCCAGTAGAATGCCCGGGAACACCGGGGAGCTGTTTTTT; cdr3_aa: CASRMPGNTGELFF
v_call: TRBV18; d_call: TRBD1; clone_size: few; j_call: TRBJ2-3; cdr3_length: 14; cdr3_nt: TGTGCCAGCTCACCAGGACAGGGTACAGATACGCAGTATTTT; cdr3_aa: CASSPGQGTDTQYF
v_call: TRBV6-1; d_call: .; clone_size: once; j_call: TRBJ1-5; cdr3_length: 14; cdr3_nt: TGTGCCAGCAGTGAAGTGAGGGATCTGGGGCCCCAGCATTTT; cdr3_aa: CASSEVRDLGPQHF
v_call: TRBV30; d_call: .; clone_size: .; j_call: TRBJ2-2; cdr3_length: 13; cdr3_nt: TGTGCCTGGAGTGTAAGGGACACCGGGGAGCTGTTTTTT; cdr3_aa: CAWSVRDTGELFF
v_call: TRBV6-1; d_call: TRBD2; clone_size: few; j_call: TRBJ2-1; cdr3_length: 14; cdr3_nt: TGTGCCAGCAGTCGGGACTATTCCAACAATGAGCAGTTCTTC; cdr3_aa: CASSRDYSNNEQFF
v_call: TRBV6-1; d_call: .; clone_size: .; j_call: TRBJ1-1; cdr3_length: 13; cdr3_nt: TGTGCCAGCAGCGGGGAATTGAACACTGAAGCTTTCTTT; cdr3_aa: CASSGELNTEAFF
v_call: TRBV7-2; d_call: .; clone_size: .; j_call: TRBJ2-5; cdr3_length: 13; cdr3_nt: TGTGCCAGCAGCTTGGGACTTCTAGAGACCCAGTACTTC; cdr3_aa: CASSLGLLETQYF
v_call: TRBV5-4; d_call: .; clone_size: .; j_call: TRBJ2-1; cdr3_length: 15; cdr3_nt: TGTGCCAGCAGTGACGGGAAGTACAATAACAATGAGCAGTTCTTC; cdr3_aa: CASSDGKYNNNEQFF
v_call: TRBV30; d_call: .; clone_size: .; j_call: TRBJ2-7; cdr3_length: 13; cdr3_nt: TGTGCCTGGAGTGTACTTCTCAGGGGCGAGCAGTACTTC; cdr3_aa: CAWSVLLRGEQYF
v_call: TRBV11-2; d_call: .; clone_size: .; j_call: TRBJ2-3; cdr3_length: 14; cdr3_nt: TGTGCCAGCAGCTTAGAGGACGGCACAGATACGCAGTATTTT; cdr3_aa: CASSLEDGTDTQYF
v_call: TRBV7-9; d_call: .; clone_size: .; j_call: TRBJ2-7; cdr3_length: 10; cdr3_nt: TGTGCCAGCAGGGACGCCGAGCAGTACTTC; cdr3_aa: CASRDAEQYF
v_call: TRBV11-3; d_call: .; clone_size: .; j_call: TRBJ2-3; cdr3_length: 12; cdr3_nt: TGTGCCAGCAGCACAGGGCGGGATACGCAGTATTTT; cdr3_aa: CASSTGRDTQYF
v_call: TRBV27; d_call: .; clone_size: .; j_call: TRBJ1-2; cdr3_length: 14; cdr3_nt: TGTGCCAGCAGTTTAAGGTATCTTGGCGGTGGCTACACCTTC; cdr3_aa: CASSLRYLGGGYTF
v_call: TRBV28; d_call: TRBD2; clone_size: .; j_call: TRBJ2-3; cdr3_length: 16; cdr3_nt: TGTGCCAGCAGGCGACTAGCGGGAGGCCAGGTAGATACGCAGTATTTT; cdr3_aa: CASRRLAGGQVDTQYF
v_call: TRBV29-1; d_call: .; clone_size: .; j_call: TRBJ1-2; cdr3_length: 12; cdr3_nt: TGCAGCGTTGATAAGGGCGCGCGTGGCTACACCTTC; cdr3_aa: CSVDKGARGYTF
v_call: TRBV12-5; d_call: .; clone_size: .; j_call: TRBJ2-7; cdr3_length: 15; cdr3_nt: TGTGCTAGTGCCTCCGGGGCCACACCTCCCTACGAGCAGTACTTC; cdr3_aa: CASASGATPPYEQYF
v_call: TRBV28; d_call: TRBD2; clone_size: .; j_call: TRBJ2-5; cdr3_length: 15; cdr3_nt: TGTGCCAGCAGATCGGGGGGAGGGCCTAGGGAGACCCAGTACTTC; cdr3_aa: CASRSGGGPRETQYF
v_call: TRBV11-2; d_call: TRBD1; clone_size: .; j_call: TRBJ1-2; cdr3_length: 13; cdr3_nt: TGTGCCAGCAGTCATCAACAGGGGATTGGCTACACCTTC; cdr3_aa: CASSHQQGIGYTF
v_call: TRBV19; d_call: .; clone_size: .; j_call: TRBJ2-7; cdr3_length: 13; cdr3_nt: TGTGCCAGCGAGGGGCAGATGACCTACGAGCAGTACTTC; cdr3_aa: CASEGQMTYEQYF
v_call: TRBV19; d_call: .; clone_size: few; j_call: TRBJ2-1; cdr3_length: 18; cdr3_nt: TGTGCCAGTAGTATAGTTCCCGGAAGGGAGCGCTCCTACAATGAGCAGTTCTTC; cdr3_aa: CASSIVPGRERSYNEQFF
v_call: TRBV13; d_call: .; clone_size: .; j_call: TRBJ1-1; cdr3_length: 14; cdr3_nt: TGTGCCAGCAGCCTAAGAGCCGCCGGAGTTGAAGCTTTCTTT; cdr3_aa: CASSLRAAGVEAFF
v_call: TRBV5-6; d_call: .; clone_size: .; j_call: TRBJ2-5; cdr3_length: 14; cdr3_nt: TGTGCCAGCACCCCGGGCGCCGGGTTAGGGACCCAGTACTTC; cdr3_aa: CASTPGAGLGTQYF
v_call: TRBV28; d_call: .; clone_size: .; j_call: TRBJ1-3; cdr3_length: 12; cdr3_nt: TGTGCCAGCAGTACCGCGGGCGACACCATATATTTT; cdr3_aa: CASSTAGDTIYF
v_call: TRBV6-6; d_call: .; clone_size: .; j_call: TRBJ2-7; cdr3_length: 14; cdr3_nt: TGTGCCAGCAGTACAGATACCGCCGGGTGGGAGCAGTACTTC; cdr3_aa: CASSTDTAGWEQYF
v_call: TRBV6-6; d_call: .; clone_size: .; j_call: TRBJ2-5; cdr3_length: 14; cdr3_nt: TGTGCCAGCAAACCTTTCGGGCCCCCAGAGACCCAGTACTTC; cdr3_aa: CASKPFGPPETQYF
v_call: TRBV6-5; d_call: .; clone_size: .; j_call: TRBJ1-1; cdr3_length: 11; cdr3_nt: TGTGCCAGCAGTTACTTCGGTGAAGCTTTCTTT; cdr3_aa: CASSYFGEAFF
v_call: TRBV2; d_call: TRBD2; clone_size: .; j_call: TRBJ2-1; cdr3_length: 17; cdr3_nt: TGTGCCAGCAGTGAAGCAGGTGGCGGGAGGTCCTACAATGAGCAGTTCTTC; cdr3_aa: CASSEAGGGRSYNEQFF
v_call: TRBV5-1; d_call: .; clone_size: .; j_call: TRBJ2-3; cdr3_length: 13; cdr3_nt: TGCGCCAGCAGGGAGAGGGTAGGAGATACGCAGTATTTT; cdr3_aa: CASRERVGDTQYF
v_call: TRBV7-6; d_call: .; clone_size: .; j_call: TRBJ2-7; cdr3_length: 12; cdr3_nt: TGTGCCAGCAGCTTAAATTCGGAAGAGCAGTACTTC; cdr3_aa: CASSLNSEEQYF